The 18 T cell receptor beta chains reported below all come from one sample, sequenced in a study of blood T cell repertoires in COVID-19. Assay used: immunoSEQ multiplex PCR; TCRdb lists only in-frame clones, some missing. The sample yields roughly 200,000 clones, roughly 80% seen once. Sequenced input: PBMCs or T cells enriched from blood (not recorded which). These receptors were obtained from a middle-aged man who had recovered from COVID-19.

The rearrangement joins TRBV13 to TRBJ2-5, with 8 bases lining up with TRBD2. From germline, CDR1 is PRHDT and CDR2 FYEKMQ (reference sequence). The V gene end was trimmed by 2 bases and the J gene end by 5 bases; junction bases not matched to a gene: 10. The CDR3 is 16 residues long. The CDR3 region is CASSLQDLAGLETQYF. CDR3 bases: TGTGCCAGCAGCTTACAGGATCTAGCGGGCCTGGAGACCCAGTACTTC.

The chain carries TRBV7-8 and TRBJ2-1; the match to TRBD1 covers 9 bases. With 5 bases clipped from V and 11 bases from J, the junction kept 4 bases outside the gene matches. The CDR3 sequence is 12 residues long. Per the germline V gene, CDR1 is SGHVS and CDR2 is FQNEAQ. The CDR3 loop is CASSPDRGQQFF. CDR3 in DNA: TGTGCCAGCAGCCCGGACAGGGGACAGCAGTTCTTC.

The chain links TRBV3-1 (or the pseudogene TRBV3-2) to TRBJ1-4, with D perhaps matching TRBD1 (6 bases). CDR3 size: 15 residues. Trimming cost V 0 bases and J 12 bases, with 17 bases left between them. Germline lookup yields CDR1 LGHDT and CDR2 YNNKEL (reference sequence). The CDR3 spells CASSQERSGGLELFF. The CDR3 DNA is TGTGCCAGCAGCCAAGAACGGTCTGGGGGCTTAGAACTGTTTTTT.

This chain connects TRBV2 to TRBJ2-2; unclear D gene. Germline V gives CDR1 SNHLY, CDR2 FYNNEI. The V gene lost 8 bases and the J gene lost 2 bases, with 12 bases spanning the gap. This CDR3 comprises 14 residues. The CDR3 here is CASLPGFNTGELFF. The CDR3 DNA reads as TGTGCCAGCTTACCGGGTTTTAACACCGGGGAGCTGTTTTTT. Variable domain in full (rest from reference TRBV2 and TRBJ2-2): EPEVTQTPSHQVTQMGQEVILRCVPISNHLYFYWYRQILGQKVEFLVSFYNNEISEKSEIFDDQFSVERPDGSNFTLKIRSTKLEDSAMYFCASLPGFNTGELFFGEGSRLTVL.

V gene TRBV5-1 combines with J gene TRBJ2-7, with 7 bases that match TRBD1. V gave up 0 bases and J gave up 6 bases; unmatched junction bases: 9. This CDR3 region has 15 residues. Germline values: CDR1 SGHRS, CDR2 YFSETQ. Here the CDR3 reads CASSLGYRGWGEQYF. DNA for the CDR3: TGCGCCAGCAGCTTGGGATACAGGGGTTGGGGCGAGCAGTACTTC.

This chain joins TRBV9 and TRBJ2-7; maybe TRBD2 (6 bases). Between the trimmed V and J ends, which lost 1 base and 1 base, there was a span of 15 bases. This CDR3 has 16 amino acids. Germline CDR1 is SGDLS and CDR2 is YYNGEE. The CDR3: CASSVSPDYHSYEQYF. CDR3 coding DNA: TGTGCCAGCAGCGTAAGCCCGGACTACCATTCCTACGAGCAGTACTTC. Full variable domain (rest looked up from reference TRBV9 and TRBJ2-7): DSGVTQTPKHLITATGQRVTLRCSPRSGDLSVYWYQQSLDQGLQFLIQYYNGEERAKGNILERFSAQQFPDLHSELNLSSLELGDSALYFCASSVSPDYHSYEQYFGPGTRLTVT.

The rearrangement joins TRBV27 to TRBJ1-4; 8 bases fit TRBD1. The CDR3 covers 15 residues. Germline V gives CDR1 MNHEY, CDR2 SMNVEV (reference sequence). With V trimmed by 6 bases and J by 4 bases, 7 bases remained unmatched. CDR3 amino acids: CASRATGGVNEKLFF. Written as DNA, the CDR3 is TGTGCCAGCAGAGCCACAGGGGGAGTTAATGAAAAACTGTTTTTT. Using reference TRBV27 and TRBJ1-4 for the parts outside the CDR3, the full variable domain is EAQVTQNPRYLITVTGKKLTVTCSQNMNHEYMSWYRQDPGLGLRQIYYSMNVEVTDKGDVPEGYKVSRKEKRNFPLILESPSPNQTSLYFCASRATGGVNEKLFFGSGTQLSVL.

The chain uses TRBV30 and TRBJ1-4, with D uncertain. V was trimmed by 0 bases and J by 7 bases, leaving 3 bases between them. Germline values: CDR1 GTSNPN, CDR2 SVGIG (reference sequence). This CDR3 region has 11 residues. In DNA form, the CDR3 reads TGTGCCTGGAGTGTGAGTGAAAAACTGTTTTTT. This encodes CAWSVSEKLFF. The variable domain in full, completed from reference TRBV30 and TRBJ1-4, reads SQTIHQWPATLVQPVGSPLSLECTVEGTSNPNLYWYRQAAGRGLQLLFYSVGIGQISSEVPQNLSASRPQDRQFILSSKKLLLSDSGFYLCAWSVSEKLFFGSGTQLSVL.

This clone was seen just once. This chain connects TRBV28 to TRBJ2-2; TRBD2 matches 9 bases. CDR3 length: 18 amino acids. J lost 4 bases, V lost 6 bases, and 15 bases had no gene match. Germline assignment: CDR1 MDHEN and CDR2 SYDVKM. CDR3 in amino acids: CASRGGLAGPRGTGELFF. DNA for the CDR3: TGTGCCAGCAGAGGTGGGCTAGCGGGACCCCGAGGCACCGGGGAGCTGTTTTTT.

This clone was seen just once. This chain links TRBV5-1 with TRBJ2-2; maybe TRBD2 (6 bases). V was clipped by 0 bases and J by 3 bases, with 15 bases between them. The CDR3 consists of 17 residues. Per germline, CDR1 SGHRS and CDR2 YFSETQ. Here the CDR3 reads CASSLESAGTYTGELFF. As DNA, the CDR3 is TGCGCCAGCAGCTTGGAGAGTGCAGGGACTTACACCGGGGAGCTGTTTTTT.

The chain is built from TRBV19 and TRBJ1-5; tentatively, D is TRBD1 (6 bases). Per the germline V gene, CDR1 is LNHDA and CDR2 is SQIVND (reference sequence). Trimming left V 5 bases short and J 6 bases short, with 23 bases between. This CDR3 comprises 17 residues. The chain's CDR3 is CASSALQGTDEVQPQHF. CDR3 bases: TGTGCCAGTAGTGCCCTGCAGGGGACGGATGAAGTTCAGCCCCAGCATTTT.

The chain is built from TRBV12-2 and TRBJ2-7; the table's D gene call, TRBD2, was not cross checked with the DNA. TRBV12-2 is recorded as a pseudogene. The length of the CDR3 is 15 residues. CDR3 bases: TGTGCAAGTCGCCCGCTGACTAGCGGGGCCTACGAGCAGTACGTC. This sequence encodes CASRPLTSGAYEQYV.

The chain couples TRBV19 to TRBJ2-1, with 7 bases fitting TRBD1. V gave up 2 bases and J gave up 10 bases; unmatched junction bases: 5. This CDR3 has 13 amino acids. From germline, CDR1 is LNHDA and CDR2 SQIVND (reference sequence). In nucleotides, the CDR3 is TGTGCCAGTAGTATAACAGGGGCCGGGGAGCAGTTCTTC. Encoded protein: CASSITGAGEQFF. The whole variable domain, filled in from reference TRBV19 and TRBJ2-1, reads DGGITQSPKYLFRKEGQNVTLSCEQNLNHDAMYWYRQDPGQGLRLIYYSQIVNDFQKGDIAEGYSVSREKKESFPLTVTSAQKNPTAFYLCASSITGAGEQFFGPGTRLTVL.

The chain carries TRBV3-1 (or the pseudogene TRBV3-2) and TRBJ2-7, with 7 bases lining up with TRBD1. Germline-derived CDR1 and CDR2 are LGHDT and YNNKEL (reference sequence). This CDR3 region has 19 residues. Here the CDR3 reads CASSPSHRDSTFIQQKHYV. Here the CDR3 DNA reads TGTGCCAGCAGCCCATCTCACCGGGACAGCACATTTATCCAACAAAAGCATTACGTC.

This chain connects TRBV5-1 to TRBJ2-5; 11 nucleotides match TRBD2. This CDR3 has 15 residues. Looked up from germline, CDR1 is SGHRS and CDR2 is YFSETQ. Unmatched junction bases numbered 7, after V lost 5 bases and J lost 4 bases. CDR3 nucleotide sequence: TGCGCCAGCAGAAGGACTAGCGGGTTGGTAGAGACCCAGTACTTC. Encoded protein: CASRRTSGLVETQYF. Complete variable domain (other parts from reference TRBV5-1 and TRBJ2-5): KAGVTQTPRYLIKTRGQQVTLSCSPISGHRSVSWYQQTPGQGLQFLFEYFSETQRNKGNFPGRFSGRQFSNSRSEMNVSTLELGDSALYLCASRRTSGLVETQYFGPGTRLLVL.

The V call is TRBV6-5, the J call TRBJ1-4; D is possibly TRBD1 (5 bases). V was shortened by 5 bases and J by 5 bases, with 15 bases between the two germline ends. The CDR3 runs to 15 residues. Looked up from germline, CDR1 is MNHEY and CDR2 is SVGAGI. CDR3 bases: TGTGCCAGCAGTCATACGGGACTGCTAAATGAAAAACTGTTTTTT. Protein: CASSHTGLLNEKLFF.

The CDR3 is CASSTRQGWNTEAFF. The CDR3 DNA sequence: TGCGCCAGCAGCACACGACAGGGTTGGAACACTGAAGCTTTCTTT. The genes are TRBV5-1 and TRBJ1-1; 7 bases match TRBD1. Germline values: CDR1 SGHRS, CDR2 YFSETQ. With V trimmed by 4 bases and J by 1 base, 7 bases remained unmatched. This CDR3 is 15 amino acids long.

This chain connects TRBV5-8 to TRBJ1-1, with D possibly TRBD1 on 6 matching bases. The CDR3 spans 15 residues. Trimming cost V 3 bases and J 2 bases, with 14 bases left between them. CDR1 is SGHTS, CDR2 YDEGEE, per germline. CDR3: CASSSRLTGNTEAFF. The CDR3 DNA is TGTGCCAGCAGCTCAAGATTGACAGGAAACACTGAAGCTTTCTTT.